This TCR beta chain was found in a study of T cells in localized non-small cell lung cancer. V gave up 6 bases and J gave up 5 bases, with 9 bases separating them. The V gene's germline CDR1 is ENHRY and CDR2 SYGVKD. CDR3 length: 12 amino acids. Measured with immunoSEQ multiplex PCR; TCRdb has only the in-frame clones, and not every one. The table lists roughly 33,000 clones, approximately 91% of them singletons, with under 5% in the top ten. This sample comprised peripheral blood, obtained before any cancer treatment. This clonotype was sampled from a woman aged 35 to 75 with stage I lung adenocarcinoma. This chain connects TRBV10-3 to TRBJ2-3; possible D gene TRBD1, 6 bases. The CDR3 coding sequence is TGTGCCATCAGCGGACAGTTAGATACGCAGTATTTT. Encoded protein: CAISGQLDTQYF.